This T cell receptor (beta chain) was sequenced during a study of T-cell reconstitution after alpha-beta-depleted transplantation in children. For TCRbeta, the library was prepared with unique molecular identifiers. TCRdb itself ran the PCR reads through MiXCR, one entry per CDR3 protein. The table records hundreds of thousands of distinct CDR3 sequences, approximately 17% of them present only once. The germline CDR1 and CDR2 sequences are MRHNA and SNTAGT. Trimming shortened V by 6 bases and J by 4 bases, and 12 bases separated the two germline ends. The CDR3 covers 14 residues. In this sample, this clonotype turned up many times.

This material consisted of PBMCs from the stem cell graft donor, taken from the stem cell graft. The clonotype originates from a human donor who donated a stem cell graft to a child with acute myeloid leukemia. This rearrangement joins TRBV6-4 to TRBJ2-2, with D possibly matching TRBD2 (5 bases). CDR3 sequence (DNA): TGTGCCAGCAGGAGGGAGTCGGCCACCGGGGAGCTGTTTTTT. This encodes CASRRESATGELFF.